Here is one T cell receptor (beta chain) with its context. Its antigen specificity is not known. Per-nucleotide qualities are absent, and no much larger clonotype sits a single base away. Using the deep immunoSEQ assay, TCR CDR3 regions were amplified from genomic DNA by multiplex PCR. Extracted genomic DNA from each cell subset was spread evenly across all wells of several immunoSEQ 96-well plates, with each plate serving as a replicate. For sorted subsets, approximately 190 ng genomic DNA, equal to tens of thousands of T cell genomes, was loaded into each replicate PCR. The purified libraries were quantified using a Qubit 3.0 fluorometer, sized with a Bioanalyzer 2100, and then quantified again using the KAPA Library Quantification kit. A separate single-read 150-cycle Illumina NextSeq 550 flow cell was used to sequence each immunoSEQ 96-well plate. Processing in the source paper ran as follows. Because the immunoSEQ output held only junctional sequences and lacked quality scores, the filtering could not match the filtering applied to full-length reads. Sequences were annotated with PyIR, a Python wrapper for IgBLAST v1.9, using IMGT germline references to assign V/J genes and CDR3. Reads were removed for weak V/J assignments (E-value above 1e-6), missing CDR3, stop codons, out-of-frame junctions, or ambiguous translated residues. V3J clonotypes were defined as sequences sharing an identical inferred V gene, J gene, and CDR3 amino acid sequence. To compute the percentage overlap between repertoires, the number of shared unique clonotypes was divided by the size of the smaller repertoire. RTK rarefaction, the Chao1 estimator, and Recon v2.1 estimates of unobserved clonotypes were used to assess repertoire richness. OLGA was used to compute generation probabilities for all TCRbeta clonotypes that the gDNA method yielded from a few donors. Drawn from immuneACCESS, this table holds only the in-frame rearrangements with V and J called that TCRdb kept. Clones are partly lost; checked studies trace under half to an unresolved V gene and leave the rest unexplained. V and J calls and clone size are those listed in that table; D and trimming were worked out from the DNA. In this sample the table shows approximately 600,000 clones, around 95% of which occur a single time. The ten most abundant clones make up 0.11% of the sample.

For the CD8 naive samples, CD45RO-negative cells were positively selected for CCR7, yielding a CD45RA+CCR7+ population from which TemRA cells were excluded. The donors were healthy, HIV-negative adults with no recently reported acute infections or vaccinations. All donors were Caucasian adults living in Nashville, Tennessee, USA. After blood collection by leukapheresis, PBMCs were isolated using Ficoll-Histopaque density gradient centrifugation and then cryopreserved in the vapor phase of liquid nitrogen. Analytical flow cytometry was used to check the purity and quantity of every magnetically sorted T cell population. From each sorted fraction, genomic DNA was isolated and quantified by UV absorbance on a Nanodrop 2000c. V loses 1 base of germline sequence and J loses 0 bases, and the interval between the two ends is 11 bases. CDR1 and CDR2, per the germline V gene, are MGHRA and YSYEKL. The cysteine opens and the phenylalanine closes a CDR3 of 16 amino acids. The DNA shown is the 48-base CDR3, in frame from base 1.

This sample stems from a study of shared clonotypes between healthy human individuals (dated by TCRdb to 2018 to 2020). Background for the entire study: The cohort included a few men and a couple of women between 18 and 49 years of age. Per donor, three plates each were used for CD4 naive and CD4 memory, two for CD8 naive, and one for CD8 memory. Blood TCR repertoires of a handful of healthy adults were deeply sequenced to estimate repertoire size and the extent of clonotype sharing between individuals. To increase sequencing depth and limit assay-specific biases, TCR repertoire library preparation and sequencing were carried out by different laboratories using diverse techniques. Between about 0.85 and 9.5 billion PBMCs per donor were obtained by leukapheresis.

Broader findings and caveats from the paper: Rarefaction of sorted-subset datasets indicated incomplete sequencing despite the large sequencing depth. The small number of donors limited the genetic and exposure-history diversity represented. Sharing across four donors was observed for roughly 5% of naive CD4, 3% to 3.5% of naive CD8, about 2.3% of memory CD4, and around 0.4% of memory CD8 clonotypes. Sampling was restricted to blood, and TCR repertoires in tissues likely differ from the TCR repertoires found in blood. Higher generation probabilities were observed for clonotypes shared by all four sorted-subset donors than for non-shared clonotypes. Naive subsets generally had larger estimated clonotype richness than memory subsets did. Based on pairwise subsampling, the degree of clonotype sharing among donors was expected to be affected by sequencing depth.

The TCR was taken from a woman in her thirties in good health. Here the chain combines TRBV4-1 and TRBJ2-3, and perhaps TRBD2 as D gene, on 5 matching bases. Sequences were obtained from naive CD8+ T cells sorted from blood. Interpreted using the paper, the cell subset or site label stands for: CD45RA+CCR7+. The nucleotide sequence is given as TGCGCCAGCAGCCAAGGGTGGCTAGCTAGCACAGATACGCAGTATTTT. This gives the protein CASSQGWLASTDTQYF.